This TCR beta chain is from a study of blood T cell repertoires in COVID-19 (dated by TCRdb to the early 2020s). Looking at the study overall: Samples from collaborators originated in the United States, Italy and Spain and spanned both the acute and convalescent phases of COVID-19. The prospective study material was composed of cDNA or gDNA derived from T cells, B-cell-depleted T cells, or PBMCs. Subjects who had been exposed to COVID-19, were actively infected with it, or had recovered from it provided the deeply sampled blood TCRbeta repertoires that made up the dataset. The repertoires were made available in a free public database intended to serve as a resource for research on the immune response to SARS-CoV-2. Samples came from the ongoing ImmuneRACE study (first 160 participants) plus 1,254 subjects from 6 global collaborators. The sample metadata nearly always contained a de-identified subject ID, COVID-19 status, age in years and sex. HLA class I and class II types, where available, came from metadata supplied by the sample provider rather than from assay-based typing. The paper as a whole reports these results and caveats: The amount of clinical and demographic metadata varied by source and participant and was provided uncurated.

Remarks on this clone: Its antigen remains unidentified. Qualities for individual bases were not recorded, and no much larger clone is one base off.

The CDR3 contains 16 residues, cysteine and phenylalanine counted. Left in the record is the CDR3 DNA by itself, 48 bases read in frame from the first base. CDR1 and CDR2, per the germline V gene, are SGDLS and YYNGEE. Trimming leaves V shorter by 0 bases and J shorter by 5 bases, with the junction holding 2 bases beyond the gene matches. TCRbeta CDR3 regions were amplified from genomic DNA by means of the immunoSEQ Assay, a bias-controlled multiplex PCR. As for the authors' bioinformatics: The number of nucleated cells in each sample was estimated by amplification of reference gene primers within the assay. To quantify the absolute abundance of each unique TCRbeta CDR3 rearrangement, sequence reads were collapsed and filtered. For each sample, productive Simpson clonality was calculated by taking the square root of Simpson's diversity index across productive rearrangements. The table comes from immuneACCESS by way of TCRdb, which keeps in-frame sequences with V and J called. Part of the clones is missing from these tables; in studies checked, under half for an unresolved V gene and the rest for unknown reasons. The V and J calls and clone size come from that table; D and trimming were worked out from the DNA. The sample table holds around 260,000 clones, of which about nine tenths were seen once. 0.94% of the sample is in the top ten clones.

A second Seattle source provided samples from volunteer blood donors who had recovered from COVID-19. Each collaborating institution followed its own protocols to collect whole blood in K2EDTA tubes. For TCRbeta analysis, collaborators shipped samples in one of three forms: frozen whole blood, isolated PBMCs, or DNA extracted from either of those sample types. Material: peripheral blood. The receptor comes from a woman aged 40 to 50 who had recovered from COVID-19. Recombination linked TRBV9 to TRBJ2-3; TRBD2 lines up with 14 middle nucleotides. The bases read TGTGCCAGCAGCGTAGAGGGGACTAGCGGGAGAGATACGCAGTATTTT. Its protein reads: CASSVEGTSGRDTQYF.